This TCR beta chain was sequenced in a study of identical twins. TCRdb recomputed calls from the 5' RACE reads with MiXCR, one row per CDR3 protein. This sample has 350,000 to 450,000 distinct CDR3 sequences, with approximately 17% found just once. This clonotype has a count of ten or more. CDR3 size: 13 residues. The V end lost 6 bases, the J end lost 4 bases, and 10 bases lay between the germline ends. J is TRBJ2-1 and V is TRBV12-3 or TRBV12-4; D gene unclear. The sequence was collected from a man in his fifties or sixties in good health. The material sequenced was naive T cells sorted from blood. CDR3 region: CASSQARYNEQFF. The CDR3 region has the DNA TGTGCCAGCAGCCAAGCGCGGTACAATGAGCAGTTCTTC.